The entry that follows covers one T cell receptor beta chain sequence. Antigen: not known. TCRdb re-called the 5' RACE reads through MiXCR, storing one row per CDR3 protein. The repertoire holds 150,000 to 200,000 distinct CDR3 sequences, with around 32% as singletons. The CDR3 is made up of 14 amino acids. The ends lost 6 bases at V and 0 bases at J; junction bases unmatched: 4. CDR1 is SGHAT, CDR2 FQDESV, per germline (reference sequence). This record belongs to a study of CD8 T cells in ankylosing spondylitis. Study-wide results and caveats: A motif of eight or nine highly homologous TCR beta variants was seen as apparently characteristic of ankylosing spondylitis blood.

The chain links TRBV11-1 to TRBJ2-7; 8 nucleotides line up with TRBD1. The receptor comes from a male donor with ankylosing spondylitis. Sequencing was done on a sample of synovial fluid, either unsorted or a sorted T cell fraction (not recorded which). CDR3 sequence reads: CASSGDRFSYEQYF. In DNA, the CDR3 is TGTGCCAGCAGTGGGGACAGGTTCTCCTACGAGCAGTACTTC.